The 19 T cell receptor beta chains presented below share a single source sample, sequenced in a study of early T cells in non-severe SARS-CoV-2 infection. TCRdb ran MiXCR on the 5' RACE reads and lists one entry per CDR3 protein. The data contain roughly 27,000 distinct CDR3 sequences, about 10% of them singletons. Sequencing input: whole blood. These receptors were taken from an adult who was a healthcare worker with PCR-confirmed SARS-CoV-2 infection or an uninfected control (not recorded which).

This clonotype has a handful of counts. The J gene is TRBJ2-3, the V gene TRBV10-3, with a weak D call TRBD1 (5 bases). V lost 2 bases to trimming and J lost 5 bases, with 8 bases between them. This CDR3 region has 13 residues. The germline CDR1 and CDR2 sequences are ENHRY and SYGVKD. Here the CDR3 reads CAISEPQGDTQYF. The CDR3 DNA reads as TGTGCCATCAGTGAGCCTCAGGGAGATACGCAGTATTTT.

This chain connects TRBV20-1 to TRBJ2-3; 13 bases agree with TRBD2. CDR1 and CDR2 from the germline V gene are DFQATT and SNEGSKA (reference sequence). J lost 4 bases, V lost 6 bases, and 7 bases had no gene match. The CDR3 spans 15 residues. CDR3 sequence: CSASPGLAGSDTQYF. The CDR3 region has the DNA TGCAGTGCCTCTCCGGGACTAGCGGGGTCAGATACGCAGTATTTT.

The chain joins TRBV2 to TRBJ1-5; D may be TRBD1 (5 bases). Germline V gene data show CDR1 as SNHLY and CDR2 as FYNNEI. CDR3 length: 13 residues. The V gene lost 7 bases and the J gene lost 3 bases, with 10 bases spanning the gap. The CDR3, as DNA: TGTGCCAGCATGGGGGAGAACAATCAGCCCCAGCATTTT. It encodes CASMGENNQPQHF.

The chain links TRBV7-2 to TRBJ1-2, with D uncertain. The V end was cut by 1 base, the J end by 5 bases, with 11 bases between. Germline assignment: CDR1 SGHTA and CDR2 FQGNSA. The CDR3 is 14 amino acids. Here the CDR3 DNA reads TGTGCCAGCAGCTTAGTTACAGACGGGTATGGCTACACCTTC. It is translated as CASSLVTDGYGYTF.

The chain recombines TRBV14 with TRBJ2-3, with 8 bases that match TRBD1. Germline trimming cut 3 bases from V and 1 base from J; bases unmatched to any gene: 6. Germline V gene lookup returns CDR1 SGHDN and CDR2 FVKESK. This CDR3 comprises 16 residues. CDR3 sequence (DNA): TGTGCCAGCAGCCAGAGAGACAGGGGCGGCACAGATACGCAGTATTTT. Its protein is CASSQRDRGGTDTQYF.

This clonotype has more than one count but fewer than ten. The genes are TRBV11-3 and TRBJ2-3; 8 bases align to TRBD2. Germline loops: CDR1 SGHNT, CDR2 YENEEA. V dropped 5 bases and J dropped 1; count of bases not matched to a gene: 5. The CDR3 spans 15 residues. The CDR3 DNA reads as TGTGCCAGCAGCACAAATAGCGGGGGCACAGATACGCAGTATTTT. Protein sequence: CASSTNSGGTDTQYF.

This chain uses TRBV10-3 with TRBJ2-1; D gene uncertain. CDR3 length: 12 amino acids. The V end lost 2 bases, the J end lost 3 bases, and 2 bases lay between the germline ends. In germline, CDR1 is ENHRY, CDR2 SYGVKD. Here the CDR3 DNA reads TGTGCCATCAGTGAGGGCTACAATGAGCAGTTCTTC. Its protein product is CAISEGYNEQFF.

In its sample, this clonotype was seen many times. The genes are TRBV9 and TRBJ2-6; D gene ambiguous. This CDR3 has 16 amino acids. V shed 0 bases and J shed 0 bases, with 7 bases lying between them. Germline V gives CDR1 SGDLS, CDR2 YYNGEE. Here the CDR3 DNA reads TGTGCCAGCAGCGTAGGAGACAACTCTGGGGCCAACGTCCTGACTTTC. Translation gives CASSVGDNSGANVLTF.

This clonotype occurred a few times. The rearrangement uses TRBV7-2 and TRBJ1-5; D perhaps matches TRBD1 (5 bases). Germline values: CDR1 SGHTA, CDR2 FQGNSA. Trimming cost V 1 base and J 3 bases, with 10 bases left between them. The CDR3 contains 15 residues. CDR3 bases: TGTGCCAGCAGCTTAGTGGGGCTGGACAATCAGCCCCAGCATTTT. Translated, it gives CASSLVGLDNQPQHF. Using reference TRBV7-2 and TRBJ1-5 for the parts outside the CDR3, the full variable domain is GAGVSQSPSNKVTEKGKDVELRCDPISGHTALYWYRQSLGQGLEFLIYFQGNSAPDKSGLPSDRFSAERTGGSVSTLTIQRTQQEDSAVYLCASSLVGLDNQPQHFGDGTRLSIL.

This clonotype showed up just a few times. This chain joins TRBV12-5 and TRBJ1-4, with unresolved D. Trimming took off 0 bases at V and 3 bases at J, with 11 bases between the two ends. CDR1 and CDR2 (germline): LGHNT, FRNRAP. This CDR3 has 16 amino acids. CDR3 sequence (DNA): TGTGCTAGTGGTTTGGTTAAATCGGGAGCTAATGAAAAACTGTTTTTT. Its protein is CASGLVKSGANEKLFF.

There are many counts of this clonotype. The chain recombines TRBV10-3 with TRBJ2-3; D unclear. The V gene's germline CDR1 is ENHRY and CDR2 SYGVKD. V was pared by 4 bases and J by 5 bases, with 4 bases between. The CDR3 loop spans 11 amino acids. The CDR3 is CAISAEDTQYF. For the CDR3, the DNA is TGTGCCATCAGTGCCGAAGATACGCAGTATTTT.

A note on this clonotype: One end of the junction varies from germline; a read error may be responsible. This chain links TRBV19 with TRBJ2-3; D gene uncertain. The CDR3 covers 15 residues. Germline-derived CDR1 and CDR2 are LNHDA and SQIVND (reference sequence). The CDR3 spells CASSISWGSRDTQYF. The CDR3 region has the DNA TGTGCCAGTAGTATTTCTTGGGGAAGCAGAGATACGCAGTATTTT.

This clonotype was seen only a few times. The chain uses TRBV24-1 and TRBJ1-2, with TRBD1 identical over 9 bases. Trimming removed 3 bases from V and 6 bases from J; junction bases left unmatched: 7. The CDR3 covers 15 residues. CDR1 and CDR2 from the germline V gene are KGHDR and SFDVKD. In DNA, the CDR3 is TGTGCCACCAGTGATAAGGGACAGGGAGGAGATGGCTACACCTTC. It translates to CATSDKGQGGDGYTF.

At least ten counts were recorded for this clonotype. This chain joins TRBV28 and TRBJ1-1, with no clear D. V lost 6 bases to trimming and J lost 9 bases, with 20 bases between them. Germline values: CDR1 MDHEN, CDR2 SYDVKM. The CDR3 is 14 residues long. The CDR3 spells CASSPERAQPQAFF. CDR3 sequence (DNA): TGTGCCAGCAGCCCGGAGAGGGCCCAACCACAAGCTTTCTTT.

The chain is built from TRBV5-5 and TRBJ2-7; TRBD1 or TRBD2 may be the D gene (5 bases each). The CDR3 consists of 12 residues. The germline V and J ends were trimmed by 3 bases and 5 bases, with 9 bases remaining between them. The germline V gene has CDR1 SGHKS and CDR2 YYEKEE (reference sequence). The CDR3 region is CASSYVGDEQYF. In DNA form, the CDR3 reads TGTGCCAGCAGCTATGTGGGGGACGAGCAGTACTTC.

This CDR3 is CASSTKQFEQYF. The CDR3 nucleotides are TGTGCCAGCTCCACCAAACAGTTCGAGCAGTACTTC. The V call is TRBV18, the J call TRBJ2-7; D is unclear. CDR1 is KGHSH, CDR2 LQKENI, per germline. This CDR3 has 12 residues. The ends were cut back, 6 bases at V and 6 bases at J, with 12 bases in the middle.

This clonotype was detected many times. The chain's CDR3 is CATSDLRAYTDTQYF. The CDR3 DNA follows: TGTGCCACCAGTGATTTAAGGGCGTACACAGATACGCAGTATTTT. The chain joins TRBV24-1 to TRBJ2-3; D uncertain. CDR3 length equals 15 residues. Trimming removed 1 base from V and 2 bases from J, with 9 bases in between. Germline assignment: CDR1 KGHDR and CDR2 SFDVKD.

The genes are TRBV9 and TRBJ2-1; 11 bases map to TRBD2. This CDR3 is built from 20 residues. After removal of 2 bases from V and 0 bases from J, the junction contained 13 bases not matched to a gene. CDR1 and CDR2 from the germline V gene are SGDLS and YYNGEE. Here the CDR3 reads CASSVGPGTSGNSSYNEQFF. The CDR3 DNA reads TGTGCCAGCAGCGTGGGGCCCGGGACTAGCGGTAACAGCTCCTACAATGAGCAGTTCTTC. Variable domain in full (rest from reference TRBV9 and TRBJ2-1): DSGVTQTPKHLITATGQRVTLRCSPRSGDLSVYWYQQSLDQGLQFLIQYYNGEERAKGNILERFSAQQFPDLHSELNLSSLELGDSALYFCASSVGPGTSGNSSYNEQFFGPGTRLTVL.

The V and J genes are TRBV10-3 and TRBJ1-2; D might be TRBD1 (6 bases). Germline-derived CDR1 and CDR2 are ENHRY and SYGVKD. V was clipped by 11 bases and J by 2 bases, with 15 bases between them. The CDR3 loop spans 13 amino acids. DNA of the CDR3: TGTGCCGCCTCCGGAGGGGGAAACTATGGCTACACCTTC. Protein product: CAASGGGNYGYTF.